Each of the 14 T cell receptor beta chains below was sequenced from the same sample in a study of blood T cell repertoires in COVID-19. Using immunoSEQ multiplex PCR, the repertoire was profiled, and TCRdb retains in-frame clones only, with some absent. The repertoire consists of 30,000 to 35,000 clones, with 93% occurring once and the leading ten covering roughly 5.2%. Sequencing was carried out using peripheral blood. These receptor sequences come from a human donor in a cohort sampled during active COVID-19.

This sequence joins TRBV3-1 (or the pseudogene TRBV3-2) and TRBJ2-7, with 9 positions matching TRBD2. The CDR3 runs 16 residues. Germline assignment: CDR1 LGHDT and CDR2 YNNKEL (reference sequence). V gave up 4 bases and J gave up 2 bases; unmatched junction bases: 9. The CDR3 protein is CASSPFGSGRTYEQYF. For the CDR3, the DNA is TGTGCCAGCAGCCCCTTCGGGAGCGGGAGGACCTACGAGCAGTACTTC.

The chain couples TRBV3-1 (or the pseudogene TRBV3-2) to TRBJ2-1; TRBD2 might be the D (5 bases). Per germline, CDR1 LGHDT and CDR2 YNNKEL (reference sequence). The CDR3 totals 16 residues. Trimming stripped 0 bases from V and 6 bases from J, with 15 bases between. The CDR3 bases are TGTGCCAGCAGCCAAGATGGTGAACTAGTTCCCAATGAGCAGTTCTTC. Translated: CASSQDGELVPNEQFF.

The chain joins TRBV4-1 to TRBJ2-2, with D maybe TRBD1 (5 bases). Germline CDR1 MGHRA, CDR2 YSYEKL. There are 14 residues in the CDR3. Trimming removed 4 bases at V and 3 bases at J, with 9 bases between. The chain's CDR3 is CASSRGHYTGELFF. The CDR3 bases are TGCGCCAGCAGCCGAGGACACTACACCGGGGAGCTGTTTTTT.

The CDR3 DNA sequence: TGTGCCAGTAGAGATGGGACAGGGCACAACGAGCAGTACTTC. Translated, it gives CASRDGTGHNEQYF. The genes are TRBV19 and TRBJ2-7, with TRBD1 matching 9 bases. The CDR3 has 14 residues. Per the germline V gene, CDR1 is LNHDA and CDR2 is SQIVND (reference sequence). V dropped 6 bases and J dropped 5; count of bases not matched to a gene: 8.

This rearrangement joins TRBV5-5 to TRBJ1-2; 7 bases are shared with TRBD1. Germline V CDR1 and CDR2: SGHKS, YYEKEE (reference sequence). The CDR3 is made up of 14 amino acids. V gave up 4 bases and J gave up 4 bases; unmatched junction bases: 7. CDR3 residues: CASSRTGDGYGYTF. The CDR3 coding sequence is TGTGCCAGCAGCCGCACAGGGGATGGCTATGGCTACACCTTC.

As DNA, the CDR3 is TGTGCCAGCAGTGAGTCGGGACAGGACAACACCGGGGAGCTGTTTTTT. Its protein product is CASSESGQDNTGELFF. The chain uses TRBV2 and TRBJ2-2, with 8 bases fitting TRBD1. The CDR3 runs 16 residues. CDR1 is SNHLY, CDR2 FYNNEI, per germline. V shed 3 bases and J 2 bases; nucleotides not matched to a gene: 5. Full variable domain (remainder filled in from reference TRBV2 and TRBJ2-2): EPEVTQTPSHQVTQMGQEVILRCVPISNHLYFYWYRQILGQKVEFLVSFYNNEISEKSEIFDDQFSVERPDGSNFTLKIRSTKLEDSAMYFCASSESGQDNTGELFFGEGSRLTVL.

This chain connects TRBV11-3 to TRBJ2-7, with D perhaps matching TRBD2 (7 bases). V shed 5 bases and J shed 3 bases, with 17 bases lying between them. This CDR3 is 15 amino acids long. Germline V gene lookup returns CDR1 SGHNT and CDR2 YENEEA. The CDR3 is CASSPRGGDYYEQYF. In DNA form, the CDR3 reads TGTGCCAGCAGCCCGAGGGGGGGCGATTACTACGAGCAGTACTTC. The variable domain in full, completed from reference TRBV11-3 and TRBJ2-7, reads EAGVVQSPRYKIIEKKQPVAFWCNPISGHNTLYWYLQNLGQGPELLIRYENEEAVDDSQLPKDRFSAERLKGVDSTLKIQPAELGDSAVYLCASSPRGGDYYEQYFGPGTRLTVT.

The CDR3 here is CASRISGRITEAFF. In DNA, the CDR3 is TGTGCCAGCAGAATCAGCGGGAGGATCACTGAAGCTTTCTTT. This chain joins TRBV5-4 and TRBJ1-1; D gene uncertain. Trimming removed 5 bases from V and 4 bases from J, with 15 bases in between. The CDR3 totals 14 residues. From germline, CDR1 is SGHNT and CDR2 YYREEE (reference sequence).

V gene TRBV7-3 combines with J gene TRBJ2-7, with TRBD2 identical over 11 bases. Trimming removed 1 base from V and 2 bases from J; junction bases left unmatched: 1. Germline CDR1 reads SGHTA; CDR2 reads FQGTGA. The CDR3 runs to 15 residues. CDR3 DNA sequence: TGTGCCAGCAGCTTAATAGCGGGAGGGCCCTACGAGCAGTACTTC. This encodes CASSLIAGGPYEQYF.

This clone was seen a single time. The chain combines TRBV19 with TRBJ2-1, with 13 bases lining up with TRBD2. The CDR3 sequence is 18 residues long. With V trimmed by 4 bases and J by 1 base, 7 bases remained unmatched. Looked up from germline, CDR1 is LNHDA and CDR2 is SQIVND (reference sequence). The CDR3 is CASSTGTSGIGSYNEQFF. CDR3 DNA: TGTGCCAGTAGTACCGGGACTAGCGGGATTGGGTCCTACAATGAGCAGTTCTTC.

This clone was observed once. The chain recombines TRBV5-1 with TRBJ1-1, with D maybe TRBD1 (6 bases). Germline loops: CDR1 SGHRS, CDR2 YFSETQ. Trimming removed 4 bases at V and 0 bases at J, with 13 bases between. This CDR3 has 15 residues. The CDR3 sequence is CASSPRTAMNTEAFF. The CDR3 DNA is TGCGCCAGCAGCCCGAGGACAGCCATGAACACTGAAGCTTTCTTT.

The gene calls are TRBV2 and TRBJ2-1; 8 bases are a match to TRBD2. With 8 bases clipped from V and 7 bases from J, the junction kept 13 bases outside the gene matches. Germline assignment: CDR1 SNHLY and CDR2 FYNNEI. The CDR3 length is 15 residues. The CDR3 loop is CASEWAAGVSNEQFF. CDR3 coding DNA: TGTGCCAGCGAATGGGCAGCGGGAGTGTCAAATGAGCAGTTCTTC.

The genes are TRBV28 and TRBJ2-1; D is undetermined. The V and J ends lost 3 bases and 2 bases respectively, with 8 bases between them. This CDR3 region has 14 residues. CDR1 and CDR2 from the germline V gene are MDHEN and SYDVKM. The CDR3 region has the DNA TGTGCCAGCAGTTTGAGCCCCACCTACAATGAGCAGTTCTTC. Residues: CASSLSPTYNEQFF.

The chain carries TRBV19 and TRBJ1-1; D gene ambiguous. The germline gives CDR1 LNHDA, CDR2 SQIVND (reference sequence). V gave up 7 bases and J gave up 2 bases, with 17 bases separating them. The CDR3 sequence is 15 residues long. CDR3 protein: CASMRGWAPNTEAFF. DNA for the CDR3: TGTGCCAGTATGAGAGGGTGGGCGCCAAACACTGAAGCTTTCTTT.